Listed below are T cell receptor beta chains from one sample, sequenced in a study of T cells expressing NK-cell markers. No DNA is given; TCRdb re-called the 5' RACE reads and lists each CDR3 protein once. In total, the table holds around 180,000 distinct CDR3 sequences. The specimen sequenced was blood T cells: a sorted CD56 or NKG2C T cell subset, CD4+ or CD8+ T cells, or bulk PBMC T cells (not recorded which). The receptors come from a man aged 18 to 69 in good health. Each CDR3 is given with its conserved first and last residue.

j_call v_call cdr3_aa
TRBJ1-2 TRBV9 CASSYSTGAGGYTF
TRBJ2-5 TRBV10-3 CAISESGSLESQYF
TRBJ2-3 TRBV13 CASSPNRVGGADTQYF
TRBJ2-5 TRBV27 CASSEPGQGRRETQYF
TRBJ1-1 TRBV9 CASSLSWGNYEAFF
TRBJ1-1 TRBV5-1 CASSLVGGIGNTEAFF
TRBJ2-3 TRBV29-1 CSVERRMGQEDISTDTQYF
TRBJ2-3 TRBV20-1 CSATLAGGPLSTDTQYF
TRBJ2-3 TRBV6-4 CASSDSAGGAGTDTQYF
TRBJ2-1 TRBV30 CAWIHGQVGNEQFF